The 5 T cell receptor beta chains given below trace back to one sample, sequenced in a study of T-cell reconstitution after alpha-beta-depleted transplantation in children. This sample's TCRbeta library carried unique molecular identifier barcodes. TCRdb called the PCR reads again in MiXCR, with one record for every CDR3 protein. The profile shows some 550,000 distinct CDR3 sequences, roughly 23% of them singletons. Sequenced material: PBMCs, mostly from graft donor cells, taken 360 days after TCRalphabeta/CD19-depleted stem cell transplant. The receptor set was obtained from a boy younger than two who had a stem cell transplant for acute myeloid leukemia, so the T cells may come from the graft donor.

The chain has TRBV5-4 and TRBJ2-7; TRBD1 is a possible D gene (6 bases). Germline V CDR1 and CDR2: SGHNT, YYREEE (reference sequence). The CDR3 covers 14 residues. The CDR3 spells CAISFGQPAYEQYV. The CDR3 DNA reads TGTGCCATCAGCTTTGGACAGCCAGCCTACGAGCAGTACGTC.

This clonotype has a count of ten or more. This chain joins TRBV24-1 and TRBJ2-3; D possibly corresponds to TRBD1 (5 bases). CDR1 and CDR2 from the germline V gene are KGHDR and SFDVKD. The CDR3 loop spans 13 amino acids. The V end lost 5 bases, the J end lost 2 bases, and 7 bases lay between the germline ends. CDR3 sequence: CATSADNTDTQYF. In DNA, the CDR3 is TGTGCCACCAGTGCGGACAACACAGATACGCAGTATTTT.

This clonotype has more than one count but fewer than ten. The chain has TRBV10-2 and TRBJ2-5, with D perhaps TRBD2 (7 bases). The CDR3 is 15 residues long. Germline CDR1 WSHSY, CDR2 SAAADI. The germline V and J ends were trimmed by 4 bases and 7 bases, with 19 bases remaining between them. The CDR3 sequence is CASSGSSGGRVTQYF. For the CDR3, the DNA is TGCGCCAGCAGTGGCTCGTCGGGGGGCAGGGTGACCCAGTACTTC.

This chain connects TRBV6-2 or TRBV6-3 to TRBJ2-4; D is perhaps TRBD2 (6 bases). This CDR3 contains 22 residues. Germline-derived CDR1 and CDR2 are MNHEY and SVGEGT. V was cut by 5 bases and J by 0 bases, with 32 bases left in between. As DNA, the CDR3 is TGTGCCAGCAGTCTTTTAGCCCGGGGACTCTCAAAGGATTTTCCAGCCAAAAACATTCAGTACTTC. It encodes CASSLLARGLSKDFPAKNIQYF.

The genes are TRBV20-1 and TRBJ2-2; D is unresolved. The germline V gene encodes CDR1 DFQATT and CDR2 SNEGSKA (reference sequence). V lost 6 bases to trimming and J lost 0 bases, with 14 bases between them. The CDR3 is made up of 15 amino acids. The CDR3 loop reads CSAPDPRANTGELFF. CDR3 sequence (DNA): TGCAGTGCCCCTGACCCGAGAGCGAACACCGGGGAGCTGTTTTTT.